Sequencing of this T cell receptor (beta chain) was carried out in a study of shared clonotypes between healthy human individuals. TCRdb keeps only in-frame clones here, not all; method: immunoSEQ multiplex PCR. The sample lists 550,000 to 850,000 clones; 74% were seen once. The V end was cut by 6 bases, the J end by 5 bases, with 19 bases between. Germline-derived CDR1 and CDR2 are MNHNY and SVGAGI (reference sequence). This CDR3 contains 15 residues. The sequencing sample was made of memory CD4+ T cells sorted from blood. Specified subset: CD45RA-negative fraction. This sequence joins TRBV6-6 and TRBJ1-1, with D unclear. The origin of this receptor is a woman aged 25 to 39 in good health. In DNA form, the CDR3 reads TGTGCCAGCAGCCCCACCTCCTTGCCTGGGACTGAAGCTTTCTTT. Translated, it gives CASSPTSLPGTEAFF.